This T cell receptor beta chain was profiled in a study of radiotherapy plus CTLA-4 blockade in lung cancer. Study-wide results and caveats: In blood, TCR clones derived from the tumor expanded after radiotherapy plus ipilimumab.

Each patient with chemo-refractory metastatic non-small-cell lung cancer was treated with focal radiation plus CTLA-4 blockade using ipilimumab. Sequencing was performed with immunoSEQ multiplex PCR; in TCRdb, only in-frame clones are kept and a portion is missing. Of about 120,000 clones listed, approximately 90% are singletons. This clone was observed a handful of times. No antigen is known for it. This CDR3 has 13 residues. Germline loops: CDR1 SEHNR, CDR2 FQNEAQ (reference sequence). V lost 8 bases to trimming and J lost 3 bases; unmatched junction nucleotides: 0. This clonotype was obtained from a human donor with non-small cell lung cancer that progressed on radiotherapy plus ipilimumab. The chain joins TRBV7-9 to TRBJ2-7, with 14 bases aligning to TRBD2. Material: peripheral blood, obtained from a patient treated with radiotherapy plus ipilimumab. CDR3 nucleotides: TGTGCCAGCGGGACTAGCGGGAGCTACGAGCAGTACTTC. Protein sequence: CASGTSGSYEQYF.